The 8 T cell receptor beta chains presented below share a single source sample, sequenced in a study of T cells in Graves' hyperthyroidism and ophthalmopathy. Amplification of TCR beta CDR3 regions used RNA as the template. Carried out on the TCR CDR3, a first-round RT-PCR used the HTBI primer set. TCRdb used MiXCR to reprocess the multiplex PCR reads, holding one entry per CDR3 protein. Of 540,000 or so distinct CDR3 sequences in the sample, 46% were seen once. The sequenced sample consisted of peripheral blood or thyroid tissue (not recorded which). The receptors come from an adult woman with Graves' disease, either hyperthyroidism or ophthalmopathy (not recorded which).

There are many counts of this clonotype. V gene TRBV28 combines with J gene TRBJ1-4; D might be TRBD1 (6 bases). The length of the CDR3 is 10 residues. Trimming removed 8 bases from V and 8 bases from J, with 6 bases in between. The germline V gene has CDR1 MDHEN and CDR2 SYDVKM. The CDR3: CASGGEKLFF. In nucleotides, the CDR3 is TGTGCCAGCGGGGGCGAAAAACTGTTTTTT.

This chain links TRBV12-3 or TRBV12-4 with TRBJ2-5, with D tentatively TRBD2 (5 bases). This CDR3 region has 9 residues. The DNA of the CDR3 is TGTGCAAGCGGAGGGACCCAGTACTTC. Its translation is CASGGTQYF.

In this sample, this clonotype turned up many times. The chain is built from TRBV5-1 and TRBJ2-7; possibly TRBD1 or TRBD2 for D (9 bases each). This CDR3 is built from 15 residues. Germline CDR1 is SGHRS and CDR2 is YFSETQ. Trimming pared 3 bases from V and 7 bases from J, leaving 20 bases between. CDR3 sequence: CASSWGASGTGEQYF. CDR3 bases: TGCGCCAGCAGCTGGGGTGCTAGCGGGACAGGGGAGCAGTACTTC.

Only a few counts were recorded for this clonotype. CDR3 coding DNA: TGTGCCAGCAGCATAGCGGGAGTGAAGTTCTTC. Translating gives CASSIAGVKFF. The chain is built from TRBV7-3 and TRBJ2-1; 9 bases are shared with TRBD2. Germline V gene data show CDR1 as SGHTA and CDR2 as FQGTGA. Trimming took 5 bases from V and 14 from J; bases not matched to a gene: 4. The CDR3 length is 11 residues.

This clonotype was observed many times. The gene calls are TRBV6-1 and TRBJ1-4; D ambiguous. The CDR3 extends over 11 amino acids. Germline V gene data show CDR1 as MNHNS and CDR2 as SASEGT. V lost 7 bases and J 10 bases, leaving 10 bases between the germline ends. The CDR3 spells CASMEDGKLFF. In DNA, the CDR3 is TGTGCCAGCATGGAGGATGGAAAACTGTTTTTT.

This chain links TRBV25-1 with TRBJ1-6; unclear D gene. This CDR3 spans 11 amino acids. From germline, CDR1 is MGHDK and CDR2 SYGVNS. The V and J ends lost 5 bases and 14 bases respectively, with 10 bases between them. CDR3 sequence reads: CASSTQSALHF. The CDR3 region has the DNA TGTGCCAGCAGTACACAGTCGGCCCTCCACTTT.

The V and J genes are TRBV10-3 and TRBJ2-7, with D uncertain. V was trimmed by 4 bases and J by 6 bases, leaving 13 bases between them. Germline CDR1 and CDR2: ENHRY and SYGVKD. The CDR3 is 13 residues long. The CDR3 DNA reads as TGTGCCATCAGTGCCGGCAGTACCCTCGAGCAGTACTTC. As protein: CAISAGSTLEQYF.

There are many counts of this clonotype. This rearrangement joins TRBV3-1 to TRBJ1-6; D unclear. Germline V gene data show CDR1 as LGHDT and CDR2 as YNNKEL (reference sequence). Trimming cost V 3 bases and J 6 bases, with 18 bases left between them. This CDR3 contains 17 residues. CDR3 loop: CASSHWRIDSANSPLHF. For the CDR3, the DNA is TGTGCCAGCAGCCACTGGCGTATCGATTCGGCTAATTCACCCCTCCACTTT.